This T cell receptor (beta chain) derives from a study of PD-1 blockade in classical Hodgkin lymphoma. Study-level findings and limits: Individuals initiating nivolumab under 1 year after ASCT were excluded. Similar baseline diversity was found in complete responders and newly diagnosed patients. CD4+ TCR diversity rose significantly by C4D1, and CD8+ TCR diversity did not. Newly diagnosed patients had baseline TCR diversity that was reportedly lower than that of healthy donors.

Sequencing used immunoSEQ multiplex PCR; TCRdb keeps in-frame clones, though not all of them. Altogether roughly 40,000 clones are present, approximately 87% being singletons, with the ten largest covering roughly 10%. With regard to this clone: Its antigen remains unidentified.

Between the trimmed V and J ends, which lost 2 bases and 3 bases, there was a span of 9 bases. CDR1 and CDR2 from the germline V gene are SNHLY and FYNNEI. This CDR3 contains 14 residues. Each patient relapsed following autologous stem cell transplantation, and prior brentuximab vedotin exposure differed. Here the sequenced sample was peripheral blood mononuclear cells (PBMCs), taken at baseline. The receptor comes from a human donor with classical Hodgkin lymphoma. The V gene is TRBV2, the J gene TRBJ2-3; D might be TRBD1 (5 bases). CDR3 DNA: TGTGCCAGCAGTGAATCCCAGGGAACAGATACGCAGTATTTT. Protein sequence: CASSESQGTDTQYF. Drawing the rest from reference TRBV2 and TRBJ2-3, the complete variable domain is EPEVTQTPSHQVTQMGQEVILRCVPISNHLYFYWYRQILGQKVEFLVSFYNNEISEKSEIFDDQFSVERPDGSNFTLKIRSTKLEDSAMYFCASSESQGTDTQYFGPGTRLTVL.